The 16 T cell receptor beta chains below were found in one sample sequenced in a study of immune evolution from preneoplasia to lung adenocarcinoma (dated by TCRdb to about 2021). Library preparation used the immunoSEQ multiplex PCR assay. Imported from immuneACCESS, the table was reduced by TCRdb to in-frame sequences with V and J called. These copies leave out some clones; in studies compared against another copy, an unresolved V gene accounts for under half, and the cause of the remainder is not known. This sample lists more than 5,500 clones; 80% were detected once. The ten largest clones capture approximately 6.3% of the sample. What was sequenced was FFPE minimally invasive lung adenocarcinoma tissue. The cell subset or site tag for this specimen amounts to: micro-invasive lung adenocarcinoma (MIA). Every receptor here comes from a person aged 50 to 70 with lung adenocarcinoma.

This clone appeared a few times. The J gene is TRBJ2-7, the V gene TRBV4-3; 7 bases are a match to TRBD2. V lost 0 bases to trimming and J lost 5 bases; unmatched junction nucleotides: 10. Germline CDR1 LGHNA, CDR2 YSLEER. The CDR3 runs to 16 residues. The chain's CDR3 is CASSQDSRGSSNEQYF. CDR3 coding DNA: TGCGCCAGCAGCCAAGACAGTCGCGGGAGTTCCAACGAGCAGTACTTC.

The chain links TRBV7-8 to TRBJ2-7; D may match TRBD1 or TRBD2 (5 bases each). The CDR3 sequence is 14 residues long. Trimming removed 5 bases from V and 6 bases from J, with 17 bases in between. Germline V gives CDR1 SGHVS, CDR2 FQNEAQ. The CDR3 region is CASSPIWGSPEQYF. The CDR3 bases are TGTGCCAGCAGCCCAATCTGGGGGTCCCCCGAGCAGTACTTC.

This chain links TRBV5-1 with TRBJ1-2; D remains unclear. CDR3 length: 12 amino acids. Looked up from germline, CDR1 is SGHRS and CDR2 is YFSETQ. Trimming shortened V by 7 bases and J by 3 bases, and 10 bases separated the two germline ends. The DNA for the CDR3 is TGCGCCAGCGGGGAGGGAGACTATGGCTACACCTTC. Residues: CASGEGDYGYTF. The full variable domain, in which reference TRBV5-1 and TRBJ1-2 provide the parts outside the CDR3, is KAGVTQTPRYLIKTRGQQVTLSCSPISGHRSVSWYQQTPGQGLQFLFEYFSETQRNKGNFPGRFSGRQFSNSRSEMNVSTLELGDSALYLCASGEGDYGYTFGSGTRLTVV.

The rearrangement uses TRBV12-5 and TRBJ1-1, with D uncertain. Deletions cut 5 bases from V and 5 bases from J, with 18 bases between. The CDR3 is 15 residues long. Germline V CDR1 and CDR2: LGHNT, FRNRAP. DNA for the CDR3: TGTGCTAGTGGTAAGGGAGATTACGGGAGAACTGAAGCTTTCTTT. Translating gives CASGKGDYGRTEAFF.

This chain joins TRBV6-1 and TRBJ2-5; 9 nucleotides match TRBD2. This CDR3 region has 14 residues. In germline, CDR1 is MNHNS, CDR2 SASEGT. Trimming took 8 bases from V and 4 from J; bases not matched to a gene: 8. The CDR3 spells CASGYGGGAETQYF. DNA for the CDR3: TGTGCCAGCGGCTATGGCGGGGGGGCAGAGACCCAGTACTTC.

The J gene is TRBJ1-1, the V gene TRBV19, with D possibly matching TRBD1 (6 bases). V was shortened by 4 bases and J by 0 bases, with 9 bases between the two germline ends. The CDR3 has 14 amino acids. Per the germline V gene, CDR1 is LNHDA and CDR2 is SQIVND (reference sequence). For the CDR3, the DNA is TGTGCCAGTAGTAAGGGACACATGAACACTGAAGCTTTCTTT. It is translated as CASSKGHMNTEAFF. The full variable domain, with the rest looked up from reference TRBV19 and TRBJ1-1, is DGGITQSPKYLFRKEGQNVTLSCEQNLNHDAMYWYRQDPGQGLRLIYYSQIVNDFQKGDIAEGYSVSREKKESFPLTVTSAQKNPTAFYLCASSKGHMNTEAFFGQGTRLTVV.

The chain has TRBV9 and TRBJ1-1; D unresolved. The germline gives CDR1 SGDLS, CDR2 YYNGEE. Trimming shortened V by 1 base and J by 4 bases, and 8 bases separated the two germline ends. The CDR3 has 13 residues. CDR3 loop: CASSVQEGTEAFF. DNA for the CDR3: TGTGCCAGCAGCGTACAGGAGGGCACTGAAGCTTTCTTT.

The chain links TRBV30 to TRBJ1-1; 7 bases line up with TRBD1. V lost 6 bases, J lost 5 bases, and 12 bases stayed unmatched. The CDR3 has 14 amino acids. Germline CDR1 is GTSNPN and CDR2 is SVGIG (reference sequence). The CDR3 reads CACRTWTGDTEAFF. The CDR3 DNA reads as TGTGCCTGCAGGACGTGGACAGGAGATACTGAAGCTTTCTTT.

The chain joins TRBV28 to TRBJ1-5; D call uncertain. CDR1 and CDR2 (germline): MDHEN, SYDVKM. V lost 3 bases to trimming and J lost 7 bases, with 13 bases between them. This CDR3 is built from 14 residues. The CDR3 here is CASSFGQAAQPQHF. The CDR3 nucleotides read TGTGCCAGCAGTTTTGGGCAGGCGGCCCAGCCCCAGCATTTT. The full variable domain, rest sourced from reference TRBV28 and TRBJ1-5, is DVKVTQSSRYLVKRTGEKVFLECVQDMDHENMFWYRQDPGLGLRLIYFSYDVKMKEKGDIPEGYSVSREKKERFSLILESASTNQTSMYLCASSFGQAAQPQHFGDGTRLSIL.

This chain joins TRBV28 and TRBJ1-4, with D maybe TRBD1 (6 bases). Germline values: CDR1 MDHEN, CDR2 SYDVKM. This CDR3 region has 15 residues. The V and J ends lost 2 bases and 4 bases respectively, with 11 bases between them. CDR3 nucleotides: TGTGCCAGCAGTTTAATCGGACAGAGTAATGAAAAACTGTTTTTT. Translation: CASSLIGQSNEKLFF.

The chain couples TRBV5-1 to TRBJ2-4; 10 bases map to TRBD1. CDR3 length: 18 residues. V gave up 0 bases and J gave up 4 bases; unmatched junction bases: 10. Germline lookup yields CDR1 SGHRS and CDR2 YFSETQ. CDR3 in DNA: TGCGCCAGCAGCTTGGTGGGGACAGGGGTCGGCGGTAAAAACATTCAGTACTTC. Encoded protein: CASSLVGTGVGGKNIQYF.

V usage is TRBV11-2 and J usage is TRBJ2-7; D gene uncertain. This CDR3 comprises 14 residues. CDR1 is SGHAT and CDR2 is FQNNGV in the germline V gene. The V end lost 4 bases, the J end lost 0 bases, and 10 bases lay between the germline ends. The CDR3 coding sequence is TGTGCCAGCAGCTCTGTCCGAAGCTCCTACGAGCAGTACTTC. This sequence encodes CASSSVRSSYEQYF.

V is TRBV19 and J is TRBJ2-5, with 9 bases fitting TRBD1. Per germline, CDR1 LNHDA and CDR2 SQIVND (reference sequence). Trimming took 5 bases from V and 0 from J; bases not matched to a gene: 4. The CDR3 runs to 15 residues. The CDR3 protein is CASSSGTGYQETQYF. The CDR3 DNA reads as TGTGCCAGTAGTTCCGGGACAGGGTACCAAGAGACCCAGTACTTC.

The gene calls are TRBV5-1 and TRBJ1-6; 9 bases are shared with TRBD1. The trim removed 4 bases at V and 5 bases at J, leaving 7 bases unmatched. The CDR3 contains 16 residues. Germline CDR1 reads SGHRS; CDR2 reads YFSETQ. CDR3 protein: CASSNRGTGNNSPLHF. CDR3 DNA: TGCGCCAGCAGCAACCGCGGGACAGGGAATAATTCACCCCTCCACTTT.

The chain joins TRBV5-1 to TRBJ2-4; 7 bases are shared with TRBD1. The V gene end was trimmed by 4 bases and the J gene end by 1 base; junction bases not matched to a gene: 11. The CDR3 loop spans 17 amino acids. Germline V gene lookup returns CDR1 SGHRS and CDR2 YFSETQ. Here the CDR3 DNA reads TGCGCCAGCAGCCCCGACCCGACAGGGTTTGCCAAAAACATTCAGTACTTC. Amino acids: CASSPDPTGFAKNIQYF.

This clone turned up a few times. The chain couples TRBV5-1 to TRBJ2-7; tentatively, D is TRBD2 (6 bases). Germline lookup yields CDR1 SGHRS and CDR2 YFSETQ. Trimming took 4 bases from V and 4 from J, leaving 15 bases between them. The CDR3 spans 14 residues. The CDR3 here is CASSLGEVGYEQYF. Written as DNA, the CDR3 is TGCGCCAGCAGCCTAGGGGAGGTGGGGTACGAGCAGTACTTC.